This T cell receptor beta chain was captured by sequencing in a study of cytomegalovirus exposure and HLA in healthy donors. About the research overall: Tens of millions of unique TCRs from HLA-typed donors made up an early data release.

Turning to this clone: Its antigen is currently unknown.

The study, taken as a whole, reports: TCR beta chains numbering more than 150 were designated cytomegalovirus-associated. Later analysis associated a missense DCLRE1C variant with TCR beta V- and J-gene trimming. A later analysis, which compared TCR beta chains of equal frequency, found the HLA-associated ones more clonally expanded.

A multiplex PCR was run with 60 Vbeta primers and 13 Jbeta primers. Here immunoSEQ multiplex PCR was the method, and the copy in TCRdb shows in-frame clones only, minus some. In the table there are about 180,000 clones, roughly 85% of which are singletons. V was pared by 3 bases and J by 2 bases, with 0 bases of the junction left unmatched. The germline gives CDR1 SGHNT, CDR2 YYREEE (reference sequence). This CDR3 has 13 amino acids. The gene calls are TRBV5-4 and TRBJ1-2, with 8 nucleotides matching TRBD1. The sequenced material came from PBMCs. This clonotype was sampled from a man aged 35 to 55 in good health and CMV-seropositive. CDR3 sequence (DNA): TGTGCCAGCAGCTGGGACAGGAACTATGGCTACACCTTC. Protein product: CASSWDRNYGYTF.